This T cell receptor beta chain is from a study of shared clonotypes between healthy human individuals. As defined, naive CD8 cells were CD45RO-negative and positively selected for CCR7, with terminally differentiated effector memory CD45RA+ cells excluded. The CDR3 is 11 residues long. CDR1 SQVTM and CDR2 ANQGSEA come from the germline V gene. V lost 3 bases and J lost 7, with 9 bases in between. Profiled with immunoSEQ multiplex PCR; TCRdb holds only in-frame clones, not every one. The sample shows over 2,000,000 clones, 80% to 95% of them seen only once. This receptor was taken from a man younger than 35 in good health. Some clones in this sample may be carry-over from other donors' samples. Sequencing was performed on naive CD8+ T cells from PBMCs. The V and J genes are TRBV29-1 and TRBJ1-2; no clear D gene. In DNA, the CDR3 is TGCAGCGTTGATCCATCCGCTGGCTACACCTTC. Encoded protein: CSVDPSAGYTF.